This TCR beta chain comes out of a study of T-cell memory formation after mild COVID-19. General study results and limits: Contracting CD8+ clones were enriched in EMRA, CD4+ mainly in CM and EM. Pre-infection memory carried some responding clones, suggesting that cross-reactive memory joined.

One entry per CDR3 protein, called by TCRdb with MiXCR from the 5' RACE reads. The sample lists approximately 270,000 distinct CDR3 sequences, about 16% occurring once. Details on this clonotype: What it binds is not known.

The V end was cut by 3 bases, the J end by 7 bases, with 4 bases between. CDR3 length equals 10 residues. Germline-derived CDR1 and CDR2 are SGHTA and FQGTGA. The chain carries TRBV7-3 and TRBJ2-7; D remains unclear. Sequenced: PBMCs or a T cell subset sorted from them (not recorded which). This TCR was recovered from a man younger than 30 who had mild COVID-19 (a few samples of this study predate the infection). Cell type and time point are not known. CDR3 coding DNA: TGTGCCAGCAGCTTCGGAGAGCAGTACTTC. Protein: CASSFGEQYF.